These T cell receptor beta chains were read from a single sample in a study of blood T cell repertoires in COVID-19. Here immunoSEQ multiplex PCR was the method, and the copy in TCRdb shows in-frame clones only, minus some. In the table there are 95,000 or so clones, 79% of which are singletons. Sequencing was carried out using peripheral blood. The receptors stem from a woman older than 75 with active or convalescent COVID-19. The CDR3 runs from the conserved cysteine through the conserved F or W. A D gene is named only where the DNA matches it firmly. Clone size appears in some rows only: once, few, many, or a class for an expanded clone.

abundance: -
d_gene: -
len: 19
v_gene: TRBV11-2
j_gene: TRBJ1-5
CDR3nt: TGTGCCAGCAGCTTAGATCCGGCGGACATTGACAGGAGACTTCAGCCCCAGCATTTT
CDR3aa: CASSLDPADIDRRLQPQHF

abundance: -
d_gene: TRBD2
len: 16
v_gene: TRBV10-1
j_gene: TRBJ2-3
CDR3nt: TGCGCCAGCAGCGGTGAGCGGGAGTCGGGCACAGATACGCAGTATTTT
CDR3aa: CASSGERESGTDTQYF

abundance: few
d_gene: -
len: 16
v_gene: TRBV7-8
j_gene: TRBJ2-3
CDR3nt: TGTGCCAGCAGCTTTGAAGCGACAGTAAGCACAGATACGCAGTATTTT
CDR3aa: CASSFEATVSTDTQYF

abundance: -
d_gene: -
len: 13
v_gene: TRBV20-1
j_gene: TRBJ1-4
CDR3nt: TGCAGTGCTAGTTCGGGGGGAAATGAAAAACTGTTTTTT
CDR3aa: CSASSGGNEKLFF

abundance: -
d_gene: -
len: 15
v_gene: TRBV27
j_gene: TRBJ2-2
CDR3nt: TGTGCCAGCAAAAAAGGACTAAAGGACACCGGGGAGCTGTTTTTT
CDR3aa: CASKKGLKDTGELFF

abundance: few
d_gene: -
len: 14
v_gene: TRBV23-1
j_gene: TRBJ2-1
CDR3nt: TGCGCCAGCAGACAGGGATCGAAGGTCAATGAGCAGTTCTTC
CDR3aa: CASRQGSKVNEQFF

abundance: -
d_gene: -
len: 18
v_gene: TRBV4-2
j_gene: TRBJ1-6
CDR3nt: TGTGCCAGCAGCCAACGAACCGCCGGCGAGGGAGGGGATTCACCCCTCCACTTT
CDR3aa: CASSQRTAGEGGDSPLHF

abundance: -
d_gene: TRBD1
len: 13
v_gene: TRBV11-3
j_gene: TRBJ2-7
CDR3nt: TGTGCCAGCAGTCTTGTCAGGGGGTACGAGCAGTACTTC
CDR3aa: CASSLVRGYEQYF

abundance: few
d_gene: TRBD1
len: 15
v_gene: TRBV7-2
j_gene: TRBJ2-2
CDR3nt: TGTGCCAGCACCTCACAGGGGGCGCAGGCCGGGGAGCTGTTTTTT
CDR3aa: CASTSQGAQAGELFF

abundance: -
d_gene: TRBD2
len: 12
v_gene: TRBV7-9
j_gene: TRBJ2-7
CDR3nt: TGTGCCAGCAGCTCTGGACTAGGCGAGCAGTACTTC
CDR3aa: CASSSGLGEQYF

abundance: few
d_gene: TRBD2
len: 15
v_gene: TRBV7-2
j_gene: TRBJ2-5
CDR3nt: TGTGCCAGCAGCTTGGGACTAGCGACCCAAGAGACCCAGTACTTC
CDR3aa: CASSLGLATQETQYF

abundance: -
d_gene: TRBD1
len: 14
v_gene: TRBV18
j_gene: TRBJ1-4
CDR3nt: TGTGCCAGCTCACCGGGACAGGGGGGGAGAAAACTGTTTTTT
CDR3aa: CASSPGQGGRKLFF

abundance: -
d_gene: -
len: 11
v_gene: TRBV6-5
j_gene: TRBJ2-3
CDR3nt: TGTGCCAGCTCCGGAGAGAGTACGCAGTATTTT
CDR3aa: CASSGESTQYF

abundance: -
d_gene: TRBD2
len: 15
v_gene: TRBV6-4
j_gene: TRBJ2-3
CDR3nt: TGTGCCAGCAGTGCTAGCGGGAGCCTCACAGATACGCAGTATTTT
CDR3aa: CASSASGSLTDTQYF

abundance: once
d_gene: -
len: 18
v_gene: TRBV7-8
j_gene: TRBJ1-5
CDR3nt: TGTGCCAGCAGCTTAGCGGGTACAGGTACAGGGTATAAGTGGCCCCAGCATTTT
CDR3aa: CASSLAGTGTGYKWPQHF

abundance: -
d_gene: -
len: 14
v_gene: TRBV3-1/TRBV3-2
j_gene: TRBJ2-1
CDR3nt: TGTGCCAGCAGCCTAAGACTCCCACGGGATGAGCAGTTCTTC
CDR3aa: CASSLRLPRDEQFF

abundance: few
d_gene: -
len: 15
v_gene: TRBV30
j_gene: TRBJ1-4
CDR3nt: TGTGCCTGGAGCTCCGGAGGGGTAATCAATGAAAAACTGTTTTTT
CDR3aa: CAWSSGGVINEKLFF

abundance: -
d_gene: TRBD1
len: 13
v_gene: TRBV6-5
j_gene: TRBJ2-1
CDR3nt: TGTGCCAGCAGGACAGGGGGGGGCAATGAGCAGTTCTTC
CDR3aa: CASRTGGGNEQFF

abundance: -
d_gene: TRBD1
len: 14
v_gene: TRBV5-1
j_gene: TRBJ2-3
CDR3nt: TGCGCCAGCAGCCGGGGACAGAGCACAGATACGCAGTATTTT
CDR3aa: CASSRGQSTDTQYF

abundance: -
d_gene: -
len: 16
v_gene: TRBV28
j_gene: TRBJ1-5
CDR3nt: TGTGCCAGCCGAGCTAGGGGGACGAACAGCAATCAGCCCCAGCATTTT
CDR3aa: CASRARGTNSNQPQHF

abundance: -
d_gene: -
len: 11
v_gene: TRBV29-1
j_gene: TRBJ2-7
CDR3nt: TGCAGCGTTGGGCGGGACTACGAGCAGTACTTC
CDR3aa: CSVGRDYEQYF

abundance: -
d_gene: TRBD1
len: 15
v_gene: TRBV27
j_gene: TRBJ1-2
CDR3nt: TGTGCCAGCAGTTTAGCGGGACAGTCGCGCTATGGCTACACCTTC
CDR3aa: CASSLAGQSRYGYTF

abundance: -
d_gene: TRBD1
len: 16
v_gene: TRBV28
j_gene: TRBJ1-5
CDR3nt: TGTGCCAGCAGTTTACGACAGGGGGCGAGCAATCAGCCCCAGCATTTT
CDR3aa: CASSLRQGASNQPQHF

abundance: -
d_gene: -
len: 18
v_gene: TRBV15
j_gene: TRBJ2-3
CDR3nt: TGTGCCACCAGCAGAGATTTGGGCGGGGCGGCTAGCACAGATACGCAGTATTTT
CDR3aa: CATSRDLGGAASTDTQYF

abundance: few
d_gene: TRBD2
len: 13
v_gene: TRBV24-1
j_gene: TRBJ2-1
CDR3nt: TGTGCCACCAGTGATTTGACGACTAGCAAGCAGTTCTTC
CDR3aa: CATSDLTTSKQFF

abundance: -
d_gene: -
len: 17
v_gene: TRBV5-1
j_gene: TRBJ2-3
CDR3nt: TGCGCCAGCAGCTTTCCCCTAGGGACTGCGAGCACAGATACGCAGTATTTT
CDR3aa: CASSFPLGTASTDTQYF

abundance: -
d_gene: -
len: 15
v_gene: TRBV9
j_gene: TRBJ2-7
CDR3nt: TGTGCCAGCAGCGTAGGAGCAGGTCCTAACTACGAGCAGTACTTC
CDR3aa: CASSVGAGPNYEQYF

abundance: -
d_gene: -
len: 11
v_gene: TRBV7-2
j_gene: TRBJ2-1
CDR3nt: TGTGCCAGCAGCTCCGGACTCGAGCAGTTCTTC
CDR3aa: CASSSGLEQFF

abundance: -
d_gene: -
len: 11
v_gene: TRBV6-5
j_gene: TRBJ1-3
CDR3nt: TGTGCCAGCAGAGCGGGAAACACCATATATTTT
CDR3aa: CASRAGNTIYF

abundance: -
d_gene: TRBD2
len: 19
v_gene: TRBV6-6
j_gene: TRBJ2-1
CDR3nt: TGTGCCAGCAGTCCGTCCCGGACTAGCGGGAGGGCCAACTACAATGAGCAGTTCTTC
CDR3aa: CASSPSRTSGRANYNEQFF

abundance: -
d_gene: TRBD1
len: 16
v_gene: TRBV2
j_gene: TRBJ2-1
CDR3nt: TGTGCCAGCAGAAGCCGGAGACAGGGTTCGGTCTCTGAGCAGTTCTTC
CDR3aa: CASRSRRQGSVSEQFF

abundance: few
d_gene: TRBD1
len: 15
v_gene: TRBV2
j_gene: TRBJ2-2
CDR3nt: TGTGCCATCACGGGGACAGGGATCAATACCGGGGAGCTGTTTTTT
CDR3aa: CAITGTGINTGELFF

abundance: -
d_gene: TRBD1
len: 16
v_gene: TRBV4-1
j_gene: TRBJ2-2
CDR3nt: TGCGCCAGCAGCCCCCGGGACAGGGGGTTAGCCGGGGAGCTGTTTTTT
CDR3aa: CASSPRDRGLAGELFF

abundance: -
d_gene: TRBD1
len: 15
v_gene: TRBV7-6
j_gene: TRBJ2-5
CDR3nt: TGTGCCAGCAGCTTAGTAAGGGGGCGCGTAGAGACCCAGTACTTC
CDR3aa: CASSLVRGRVETQYF

abundance: -
d_gene: -
len: 14
v_gene: TRBV25-1
j_gene: TRBJ2-7
CDR3nt: TGTGCCAGCAGTGGCCCCCAGGGGACCTACGAGCAGTACTTC
CDR3aa: CASSGPQGTYEQYF

abundance: once
d_gene: -
len: 16
v_gene: TRBV5-4
j_gene: TRBJ2-7
CDR3nt: TGTGCCAGCAGCTTGGGCCCGATGCGGAGCTCCTACGAGCAGTACTTC
CDR3aa: CASSLGPMRSSYEQYF

abundance: once
d_gene: TRBD1
len: 14
v_gene: TRBV10-3
j_gene: TRBJ2-1
CDR3nt: TGTGCCACCCAACAGGGGGCGGGTTACAATGAGCAGTTCTTC
CDR3aa: CATQQGAGYNEQFF

abundance: once
d_gene: -
len: 14
v_gene: TRBV5-5
j_gene: TRBJ2-7
CDR3nt: TGTGCCAGCAGCTTGGCAGGCCGCTCCTACGAGCAGTACTTC
CDR3aa: CASSLAGRSYEQYF

abundance: -
d_gene: -
len: 17
v_gene: TRBV27
j_gene: TRBJ2-3
CDR3nt: TGTGCCAGCAGTCCACCGGGCCAGCTGGCGGGTCCAGATACGCAGTATTTT
CDR3aa: CASSPPGQLAGPDTQYF

abundance: -
d_gene: TRBD1
len: 14
v_gene: TRBV7-8
j_gene: TRBJ2-7
CDR3nt: TGTGCCAGCAGCCCGACAGGGGCGAAGGGGGAGCAGTACTTC
CDR3aa: CASSPTGAKGEQYF

abundance: -
d_gene: TRBD2
len: 14
v_gene: TRBV10-3
j_gene: TRBJ2-2
CDR3nt: TGTGCCATCAGACCCAGCGGGGGTGCCGGGGAGCTGTTTTTT
CDR3aa: CAIRPSGGAGELFF

abundance: -
d_gene: TRBD1
len: 15
v_gene: TRBV4-3
j_gene: TRBJ1-4
CDR3nt: TGCGCCAGCAGCAATCCGGGACAGGGGAATGAAAAACTGTTTTTT
CDR3aa: CASSNPGQGNEKLFF

abundance: -
d_gene: TRBD1
len: 13
v_gene: TRBV7-8
j_gene: TRBJ1-4
CDR3nt: TGTGCCAGCAGCTTAGCGGGCCAGGGGGAACTGTTTTTT
CDR3aa: CASSLAGQGELFF

abundance: few
d_gene: TRBD1
len: 13
v_gene: TRBV6-6
j_gene: TRBJ1-2
CDR3nt: TGTGCCAGCAGCAGGGGGGTAGACTATGGCTACACCTTC
CDR3aa: CASSRGVDYGYTF

abundance: -
d_gene: TRBD1
len: 16
v_gene: TRBV28
j_gene: TRBJ2-7
CDR3nt: TGTGCCAGCAGTTCCATCGGACAGGGGGGAATCGGAGAGCAGTACTTC
CDR3aa: CASSSIGQGGIGEQYF

abundance: -
d_gene: TRBD2
len: 16
v_gene: TRBV5-4
j_gene: TRBJ2-1
CDR3nt: TGTGCCAGCAGGCAGGGACTAGCGGGAGGGTACAGTGAGCAGTTCTTC
CDR3aa: CASRQGLAGGYSEQFF

abundance: -
d_gene: -
len: 14
v_gene: TRBV27
j_gene: TRBJ2-7
CDR3nt: TGTGCCAGCAGATCTAGGCTGAGAGGCTACGAGCAGTACTTC
CDR3aa: CASRSRLRGYEQYF

abundance: -
d_gene: -
len: 15
v_gene: TRBV27
j_gene: TRBJ1-1
CDR3nt: TGTGCCAGCAGTTTTCGGGATTACAGAGGCACTGAAGCTTTCTTT
CDR3aa: CASSFRDYRGTEAFF

abundance: once
d_gene: -
len: 16
v_gene: TRBV6-1
j_gene: TRBJ1-5
CDR3nt: TGTGCCAGCAGTGAAAAAGCCGGGAAATATAATCAGCCCCAGCATTTT
CDR3aa: CASSEKAGKYNQPQHF

abundance: -
d_gene: -
len: 13
v_gene: TRBV7-8
j_gene: TRBJ1-1
CDR3nt: TGTGCCAGCAGCTTCTCGGAGGGGACTGAAGCTTTCTTT
CDR3aa: CASSFSEGTEAFF